This T cell receptor beta chain came from a study of OX40 agonist ivuxolimab in advanced cancers. The overall study: Aged roughly 23 to 79 with a mean of approximately 57 years, they were about 80% male.

The protocol was immunoSEQ multiplex PCR, while the TCRdb copy is restricted to in-frame clones and leaves out a portion. Of more than 70,000 clones listed, around 82% were seen once; the top ten hold 5%. As regards this clone: Its antigen is unknown.

Findings and caveats of the study: In general, CD8+ T cells held more expanded clones than CD4+ did, on average.

This sequence originates from an adult with an advanced solid tumor such as melanoma, head and neck, liver or kidney cancer. The sample in question was CD4+ or CD8+ T cells sorted from blood, obtained in a trial of the OX40 agonist ivuxolimab.

The DNA for the CDR3 is TGCGCCAGCAGCCTAGGACAAATCCCTAACTATGGCTACACCTTC. It translates to CASSLGQIPNYGYTF. The chain is built from TRBV5-1 and TRBJ1-2; tentatively, D is TRBD1 (5 bases). Germline values: CDR1 SGHRS, CDR2 YFSETQ. V lost 4 bases and J lost 0, with 13 bases in between. The CDR3 runs to 15 residues.